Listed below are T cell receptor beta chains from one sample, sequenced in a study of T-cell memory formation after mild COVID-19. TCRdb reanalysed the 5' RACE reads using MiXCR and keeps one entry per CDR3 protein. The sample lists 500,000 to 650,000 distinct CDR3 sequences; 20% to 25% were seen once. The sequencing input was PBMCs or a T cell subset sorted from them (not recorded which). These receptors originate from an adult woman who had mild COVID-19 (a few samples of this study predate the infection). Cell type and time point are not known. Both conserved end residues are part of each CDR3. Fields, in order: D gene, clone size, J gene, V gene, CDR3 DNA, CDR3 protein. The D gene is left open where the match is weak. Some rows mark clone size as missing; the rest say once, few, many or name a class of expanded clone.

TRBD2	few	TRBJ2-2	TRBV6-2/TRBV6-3	TGTGCCAGCACCGGACTAGCGGGAAACACCGGGGAGCTGTTTTTT	CASTGLAGNTGELFF
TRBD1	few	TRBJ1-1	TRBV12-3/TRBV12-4	TGTGCCAGCAGTATTCCAGGGGGCACTGAAGCTTTCTTT	CASSIPGGTEAFF
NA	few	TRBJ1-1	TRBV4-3	TGCGCCAGCAGCCGCCGGGTGCAGGCGAACACTGAAGCTTTCTTT	CASSRRVQANTEAFF
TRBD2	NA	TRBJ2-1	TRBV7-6	TGTGCCAGCAGCCCCTCGAGGGACTACCAAGGCGGGGACTCCTACAATGAGCAGTTCTTC	CASSPSRDYQGGDSYNEQFF
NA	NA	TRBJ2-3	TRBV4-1	TGCGCCAGCAGCCAACCTAGAAGGGGGGGGACAGATACGCAGTATTTT	CASSQPRRGGTDTQYF
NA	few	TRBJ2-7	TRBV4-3	TGCGCCAGCAGCCAAGAGATGGGACGTGGTTACGACGAGCAGTACTTC	CASSQEMGRGYDEQYF
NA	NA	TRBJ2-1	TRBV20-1	TGCAGTGCCCCGCTGGGGAATAGCCGGCTCAATGAGCAGTTCTTC	CSAPLGNSRLNEQFF
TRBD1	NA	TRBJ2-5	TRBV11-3	TGTGCCAGCAGCCATGCCGGGACAGTGGGAGAGACCCAGTACTTC	CASSHAGTVGETQYF
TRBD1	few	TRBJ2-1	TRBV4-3	TGCGCCAGCAGCCAGTATGACAGGGGGCAAAACAATGAGCAGTTCTTC	CASSQYDRGQNNEQFF
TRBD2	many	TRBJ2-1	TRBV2	TGTGCCAGCAGTTATGCCCGGACTAGCGGGAACCCCTCCTACAATGAGCAGTTCTTC	CASSYARTSGNPSYNEQFF
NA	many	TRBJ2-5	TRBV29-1	TGCAGCGTTGGAAATTTGGAGACCCAGTACTTC	CSVGNLETQYF
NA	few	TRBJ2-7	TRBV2	TGTGCCAGCAGTGTAGACAGTGTATACGAGCAGTACTTC	CASSVDSVYEQYF
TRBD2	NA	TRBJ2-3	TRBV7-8	TGTGCCAGCAGCTTTCAGACTAGCGGGTCTAGCACAGATACGCAGTATTTT	CASSFQTSGSSTDTQYF
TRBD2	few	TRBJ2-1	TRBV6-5	TGTGCCAGCAGTTATATTTTGCGGGGGACCCACAATGAGCAGTTCTTC	CASSYILRGTHNEQFF
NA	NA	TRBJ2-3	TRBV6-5	TGTGCCAGCAGCCGCCCCGGCGGATTCTCAAGCACAGATACGCAGTATTTT	CASSRPGGFSSTDTQYF
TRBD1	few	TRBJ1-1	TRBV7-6	TGTGCCAGCAGCTTAGGGACAGGGGGCTACACTGAAGCTTTCTTT	CASSLGTGGYTEAFF
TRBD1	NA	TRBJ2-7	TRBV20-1	TGCAGTGCTAGAGGGCAGGGGGCGGGCGAGCAGTACTTC	CSARGQGAGEQYF
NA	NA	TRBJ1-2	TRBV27	TGTGCCAGCGGACCGTCGACTGGACATGGCTACACCTTC	CASGPSTGHGYTF
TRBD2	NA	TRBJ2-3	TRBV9	TGTGCCAGCAGCGTAGACGGGAGGCGTTATAGCACAGATACGCAGTATTTT	CASSVDGRRYSTDTQYF
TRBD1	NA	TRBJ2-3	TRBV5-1	TGCGCCAGCAGCTTGGCCGAGGCAGGGGGCCGCACAGATACGCAGTATTTT	CASSLAEAGGRTDTQYF
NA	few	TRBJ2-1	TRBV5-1	TGCGCCAGTTCGACAGGTTTGCATGAGCAGTTCTTC	CASSTGLHEQFF
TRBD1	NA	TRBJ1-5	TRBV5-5	TGTGCCAGCAGCTGGACAGGGGATAGTCAGCCCCAGCATTTT	CASSWTGDSQPQHF
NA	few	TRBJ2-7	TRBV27	TGTGCCAGCAGTTCCCGCCCCCAGGGGCTGCCGGGCTACGAGCAGTACTTC	CASSSRPQGLPGYEQYF
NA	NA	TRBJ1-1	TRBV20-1	TGCAGTGCCGATCCGGGGGTATTCTTGACTGAAGCTTTCTTT	CSADPGVFLTEAFF
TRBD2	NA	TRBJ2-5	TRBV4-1	TGCGCCAGCAGTTCTGGTAGTGTCCGGGGGGGCCGTGGTAAGACCCAGTACTTC	CASSSGSVRGGRGKTQYF
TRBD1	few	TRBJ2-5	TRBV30	TGTGCCTGGAGATACAGGGGAGAGACCCAGTACTTC	CAWRYRGETQYF
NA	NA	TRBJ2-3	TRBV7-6	TGTGCCAGCAGCTTAGGTCAGGAAATCGGGGTAGATACGCAGTATTTT	CASSLGQEIGVDTQYF
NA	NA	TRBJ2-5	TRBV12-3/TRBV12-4	TGTGCCAGCAGTTTAGCGCGGGGAGCGGAACAAGAGACCCAGTACTTC	CASSLARGAEQETQYF
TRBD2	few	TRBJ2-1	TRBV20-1	TGCAGTGCTAGAGATTTACTAGCGGGAGGCAATGAGCAGTTCTTC	CSARDLLAGGNEQFF
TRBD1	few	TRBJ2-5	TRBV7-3	TGTGCCAGCAGCTCCGGGACAGGCCTGTCGTCCCAGTACTTC	CASSSGTGLSSQYF
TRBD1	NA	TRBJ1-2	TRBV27	TGTGCCAGCAGTTTTCGGGACAGGGGTCGGGGCTACACCTTC	CASSFRDRGRGYTF
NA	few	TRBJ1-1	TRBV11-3	TGTGCCAGCAGCTTAATGGCCTGGGGAGAAAACACTGAAGCTTTCTTT	CASSLMAWGENTEAFF
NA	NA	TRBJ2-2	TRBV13	TGTGCCAGCAGCTTACGGCACACCGGGGAGCTGTTTTTT	CASSLRHTGELFF
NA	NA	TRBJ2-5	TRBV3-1	TGTGCCAGCAGCCAAGCTTCACAAGAGACCCAGTACTTC	CASSQASQETQYF
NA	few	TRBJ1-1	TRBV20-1	TGCAGTGCTAGGGGAGGGGGGCCGAACACTGAAGCTTTCTTT	CSARGGGPNTEAFF
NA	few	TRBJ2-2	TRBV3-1	TGTGCCAGCAGCACTAGACGTCGAGCCACCGGGGAGCTGTTTTTT	CASSTRRRATGELFF
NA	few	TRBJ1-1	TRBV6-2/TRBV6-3	TGTGCCAGCAGTTGGGACCTCAGACAGCTCATGAACACTGAAGCTTTCTTT	CASSWDLRQLMNTEAFF
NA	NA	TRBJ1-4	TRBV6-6	TGTGCCAGCAGTTACGGGCTGATTGAGGAAAAACTGTTTTTT	CASSYGLIEEKLFF
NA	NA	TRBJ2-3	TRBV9	TGTGCCAGCAGCGTCTCCCACCGGGGGACGGGCGATACGCAGTATTTT	CASSVSHRGTGDTQYF
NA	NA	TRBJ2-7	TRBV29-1	TGCAGCGTTGGGACTCCGGGACACGTCTACGAGCAGTACTTC	CSVGTPGHVYEQYF
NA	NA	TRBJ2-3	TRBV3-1	TGTGCCAGCATGCGAGGCGAGACGCAGTATTTT	CASMRGETQYF
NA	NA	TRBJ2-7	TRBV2	TGTGCCAGCAGTGAGGCAGGGCCCTACGAGCAGTACTTC	CASSEAGPYEQYF